A selection of T cell receptor beta chains follows, all from one sample in a study of OX40 agonist ivuxolimab in advanced cancers. Assay used: immunoSEQ multiplex PCR; TCRdb lists only in-frame clones, some missing. The sample yields 95,000 to 150,000 clones, roughly 90% seen once. This specimen consisted of CD4+ or CD8+ T cells sorted from blood, obtained in a trial of the OX40 agonist ivuxolimab. The source of these receptors is an adult with an advanced solid tumor such as melanoma, head and neck, liver or kidney cancer. The conserved cysteine and the conserved F or W are not part of the CDR3 here.

TRBV9 | ASSVVQGWMNTEAF
TRBV5-1 | ASSLRPGTSGSPSSYEQY
TRBV7-2 | ASSLWPGADTQY
TRBV18 | ASQETGTGNTIY
TRBV5-1 | ASSSGTRNTEAF
TRBV25-1 | ASSGRTGHNSPLH
TRBV7-7 | ASSLEVGWNTGELF
TRBV7-2 | ASSRPERGTGELF
TRBV9 | ASSVDPWDSSSYEQY
TRBV27 | ASRGTAGVYQETQY
TRBV5-1 | ASSLFGRGLSNQPQH
TRBV5-1 | ASSFVRDREHSNVYGYT
TRBV18 | ASSPDFSNQPQH
TRBV14 | ASSLNRDRANTGELF
TRBV18 | ASSPGTLNQPQH
TRBV5-4 | ASSSLGRGEAF
TRBV10-3 | AISPREANTEAF
TRBV4-1 | ASSPSGSSYNEQF
TRBV6-5 | ASSYSGGGIYEQY
TRBV9 | ASSPDRAPYEQY
TRBV7-8 | ASSSGANSNQPQH
TRBV11-2 | ASSLTGSYNEQF
TRBV14 | ASSRTSGVYNEQF
TRBV11-3 | ASSATGLLAGVTDTQY
TRBV7-2 | ASSLAVVASGRAHEQF
TRBV10-3 | AISDVDSMNTEAF
TRBV5-1 | ASSLLPSGVMNTEAF
TRBV29-1 | SVQAGGPDEQY
TRBV29-1 | SVGGNTGRHTEAF
TRBV5-1 | ASRASTDTQY
TRBV5-1 | ASSLLGVVGTEAF
TRBV28 | ASEGSWGEAF
TRBV6-6 | ASSYTSPVNNEQF
TRBV19 | ASSPQTVNTIY
TRBV28 | ASSLAAAEQY
TRBV5-1 | ASSSQTGGNEKLF
TRBV10-3 | AISDAGTRGGNEQF
TRBV6-5 | ASSYSERNTEAF
TRBV13 | ASSRGNEQF
TRBV9 | ASSVLAGGSTDTQY
TRBV4-1 | ASSQDLGHGAGDTQY
TRBV27 | ASRTGLRSDNEQF
TRBV6-6 | ASTDVTYEQY
TRBV15 | ATSRVGGGGQPQH
TRBV18 | ASSPDRMNTGELF
TRBV7-8 | ASSLRQGVKAGYT
TRBV30 | AWSVQGVSPTDTQY
TRBV28 | ASSSTGTENTEAF
TRBV5-4 | ASSLGGASGRDEQY
TRBV18 | ASSPPLEGGTEAF
TRBV6-5 | ASSLGGAGSKYEQY
TRBV27 | ASGLVREDTQY
TRBV5-1 | ASSQDGPRAF
TRBV9 | ASSRRDTEAF
TRBV12-5 | ASGGGLAGNTIY
TRBV6-1 | ASSETPTVYGYT
TRBV6-5 | ASTFGQDAVGEQY
TRBV11-3 | ASSRGQELVGYT
TRBV4-1 | ASSQVSGGSSNEQF